These 23 T cell receptor beta chains originate from one sample sequenced in a study of shared clonotypes between healthy human individuals. Libraries were prepared by immunoSEQ multiplex PCR; TCRdb keeps only in-frame clonotypes and omits some of them. The sample records 850,000 to 1,200,000 clones, more than 65% being singletons. Input material: memory CD4+ T cells sorted from blood. Noted subset: CD45RA-negative fraction. The receptors come from a man younger than 35 in good health.

The genes are TRBV5-1 and TRBJ2-5; 9 bases map to TRBD2. Germline V CDR1 and CDR2: SGHRS, YFSETQ. The trim removed 3 bases at V and 9 bases at J, leaving 15 bases unmatched. CDR3 length equals 16 residues. In nucleotides, the CDR3 is TGCGCCAGCAGCTCTGGGGCTAGCGGGGTCAGGGAGGCCCAGTACTTC. Translating gives CASSSGASGVREAQYF.

The chain combines TRBV7-2 with TRBJ1-4; possibly TRBD1 for D (5 bases). Germline assignment: CDR1 SGHTA and CDR2 FQGNSA. CDR3 size: 16 residues. Trimming shortened V by 3 bases and J by 7 bases, and 18 bases separated the two germline ends. The chain's CDR3 is CASSFPPGGGSEKLFF. In DNA, the CDR3 is TGTGCCAGCAGCTTCCCTCCCGGGGGAGGGAGTGAAAAACTGTTTTTT.

This chain uses TRBV10-3 with TRBJ2-5, with D perhaps TRBD1 (6 bases). Germline V gene lookup returns CDR1 ENHRY and CDR2 SYGVKD. The CDR3 is 14 residues long. Trimming took off 2 bases at V and 11 bases at J, with 18 bases between the two ends. The CDR3 DNA sequence: TGTGCCATCAGTGAGAGCACTAACAGGGTCGGGCAGTACTTC. Translated: CAISESTNRVGQYF.

This clone was observed once. The chain is built from TRBV12-1 and TRBJ1-5; the D call of TRBD1 is as the table states it, not checked on the DNA. TRBV12-1 is termed a pseudogene. This CDR3 is built from 15 residues. CDR3 protein: CASSFVWTGNQPQHF. The CDR3 nucleotides read TGTGCCAGCAGCTTTGTCTGGACAGGTAACCAGCCCCAGCATTTT.

The rearrangement links TRBV7-2 to TRBJ2-2; 7 bases map to TRBD1. Germline V gene data show CDR1 as SGHTA and CDR2 as FQGNSA. This CDR3 contains 15 residues. V shed 5 bases and J 1 base; nucleotides not matched to a gene: 4. CDR3 in DNA: TGTGCCAGCAGCACGCGGACAGGGAACACCGGGGAGCTGTTTTTT. Amino acid sequence: CASSTRTGNTGELFF.

This sequence joins TRBV5-5 and TRBJ1-1; D is undetermined. V was clipped by 4 bases and J by 7 bases, with 8 bases between them. This CDR3 has 11 amino acids. Germline V gene lookup returns CDR1 SGHKS and CDR2 YYEKEE (reference sequence). Here the CDR3 DNA reads TGTGCCAGCAGCCAGAGTTTTGAAGCTTTCTTT. This encodes CASSQSFEAFF.

A word on this clone: The junction departs from germline at one end; a sequencing error may be responsible. The V call is TRBV7-7, the J call TRBJ2-7; TRBD2 is a possible D gene (6 bases). CDR1 is SSHAT and CDR2 is FNYEAQ in the germline V gene (reference sequence). This CDR3 region has 19 residues. DNA for the CDR3: TGTGCTAGCAGCTTATTGGGGCTACCCCGTGCGGAGGGGTTCTACGAGCAGTACTTC. It translates to CASSLLGLPRAEGFYEQYF.

The CDR3 spells CASSLGISYNEQFF. The DNA for the CDR3 is TGTGCCAGCAGCTTAGGTATATCCTACAATGAGCAGTTCTTC. The chain uses TRBV11-2 and TRBJ2-1; D is unclear. The CDR3 length is 14 residues. The germline V and J ends were trimmed by 1 base and 1 base, with 5 bases remaining between them. Germline lookup yields CDR1 SGHAT and CDR2 FQNNGV.

The chain uses TRBV7-2 and TRBJ2-3, with D possibly matching TRBD2 (6 bases). This CDR3 is built from 13 residues. The germline V and J ends were trimmed by 6 bases and 0 bases, with 7 bases remaining between them. In germline, CDR1 is SGHTA, CDR2 FQGNSA. Here the CDR3 reads CASRGTSTDTQYF. CDR3 in DNA: TGTGCCAGCAGGGGGACTAGCACAGATACGCAGTATTTT.

This clone was detected once. The same CDR3 arises from other DNA sequences in this sample as well. The rearrangement links TRBV6-5 to TRBJ1-4; 8 bases are shared with TRBD1. Germline assignment: CDR1 MNHEY and CDR2 SVGAGI. V lost 4 bases to trimming and J lost 2 bases; unmatched junction nucleotides: 0. The CDR3 length is 14 residues. In nucleotides, the CDR3 is TGTGCCAGCAGTTGGACAGGGACTAATGAAAAACTGTTTTTT. Its translation: CASSWTGTNEKLFF.

The chain employs TRBV9 and TRBJ2-1; 7 positions match TRBD2. Looked up from germline, CDR1 is SGDLS and CDR2 is YYNGEE. CDR3 length: 15 amino acids. The J segment lost 7 bases and the V segment lost 3 bases, leaving 10 bases of the junction unmatched. The CDR3 region is CASSATTSARNEQFF. CDR3 coding DNA: TGTGCCAGCAGCGCAACTACTAGCGCACGGAATGAGCAGTTCTTC. Together with reference TRBV9 and TRBJ2-1, the CDR3 gives the full variable domain: DSGVTQTPKHLITATGQRVTLRCSPRSGDLSVYWYQQSLDQGLQFLIQYYNGEERAKGNILERFSAQQFPDLHSELNLSSLELGDSALYFCASSATTSARNEQFFGPGTRLTVL.

This clone was seen only once. The chain employs TRBV9 and TRBJ2-7, with TRBD1 as a possible D gene (6 bases). Trimming shortened V by 0 bases and J by 7 bases, and 14 bases separated the two germline ends. The germline V gene encodes CDR1 SGDLS and CDR2 YYNGEE. The CDR3 has 14 amino acids. CDR3 protein: CASSVDGTGWEQYF. In nucleotides, the CDR3 is TGTGCCAGCAGCGTAGACGGCACAGGGTGGGAGCAGTACTTC.

The chain is built from TRBV30 and TRBJ2-3, with D perhaps matching TRBD1 (6 bases). Germline V lookup: CDR1 GTSNPN, CDR2 SVGIG (reference sequence). The CDR3 is 15 residues long. V lost 1 base and J lost 0, with 11 bases in between. DNA of the CDR3: TGTGCCTGGAGTGAAACGGGACACAGCACAGATACGCAGTATTTT. Encoded protein: CAWSETGHSTDTQYF.

The rearrangement links TRBV5-1 to TRBJ1-2; possible D gene TRBD1, 5 bases. The V and J ends lost 6 bases and 3 bases respectively, with 12 bases between them. Per the germline V gene, CDR1 is SGHRS and CDR2 is YFSETQ. CDR3 length equals 13 residues. CDR3 bases: TGCGCCAGCACCCGGGACGACTACTATGGCTACACCTTC. Protein: CASTRDDYYGYTF.

The J gene is TRBJ1-2, the V gene TRBV10-3; D is unclear. V lost 0 bases, J lost 6 bases, and 8 bases lay in between. The CDR3 has 13 amino acids. The V gene's germline CDR1 is ENHRY and CDR2 SYGVKD. Here the CDR3 reads CAISESNRDGYTF. The DNA for the CDR3 is TGTGCCATCAGTGAGTCCAACAGAGATGGCTACACCTTC.

Details on this clone: Other nucleotide sequences from this sample produce the same CDR3. V usage is TRBV25-1 and J usage is TRBJ1-1; D unclear. V lost 5 bases and J 5 bases, leaving 6 bases between the germline ends. Germline CDR1 reads MGHDK; CDR2 reads SYGVNS. The CDR3 is made up of 11 amino acids. The CDR3 nucleotides read TGTGCCAGCAGTAGAGGAACTGAAGCTTTCTTT. It yields the protein CASSRGTEAFF.

The chain employs TRBV28 and TRBJ2-3, with D tentatively TRBD1 or TRBD2 (6 bases each). The V end lost 2 bases, the J end lost 8 bases, and 20 bases lay between the germline ends. The CDR3 sequence is 16 residues long. CDR1 and CDR2 (germline): MDHEN, SYDVKM. The CDR3 sequence: CASSLGGTRRQGTQYF. CDR3 DNA: TGTGCCAGCAGTTTAGGGGGGACACGGAGACAAGGTACGCAGTATTTT.

The rearrangement joins TRBV11-2 to TRBJ1-5; D is unresolved. CDR3 length: 13 residues. V gave up 1 base and J gave up 4 bases, with 5 bases separating them. Germline V gene data show CDR1 as SGHAT and CDR2 as FQNNGV. This CDR3 reads CASSLAENQPQHF. The CDR3 DNA sequence: TGTGCCAGCAGCTTAGCAGAGAATCAGCCCCAGCATTTT.

This clone was recorded a few times. The chain links TRBV4-1 to TRBJ1-4, with 7 bases that match TRBD1. V shed 3 bases, J shed 8 bases, and the junction held 3 bases outside the gene matches. Per the germline V gene, CDR1 is MGHRA and CDR2 is YSYEKL. The CDR3 is 13 amino acids. The CDR3 region has the DNA TGCGCCAGCAGCCACACAGGGGAGGAAAAACTGTTTTTT. Its translation: CASSHTGEEKLFF.

The chain is built from TRBV6-6 and TRBJ2-1; the D gene is possibly TRBD1 (5 bases). CDR3 length: 13 amino acids. Trimming took off 2 bases at V and 9 bases at J, with 11 bases between the two ends. Looked up from germline, CDR1 is MNHNY and CDR2 is SVGAGI (reference sequence). The CDR3 region is CASSYLGQGEQFF. Here the CDR3 DNA reads TGTGCCAGCAGTTACCTGGGGCAGGGTGAGCAGTTCTTC.

On this clone itself: The same CDR3 can be traced to other DNA sequences in this sample. The chain carries TRBV2 and TRBJ2-2; no firm D call. Germline V lookup: CDR1 SNHLY, CDR2 FYNNEI. The CDR3 runs 12 residues. The ends were cut back, 3 bases at V and 6 bases at J, with 5 bases in the middle. The CDR3 coding sequence is TGTGCCAGCAGTGACGGCCCCGGGGAGCTGTTTTTT. Protein sequence: CASSDGPGELFF.

The J gene is TRBJ1-4, the V gene TRBV10-3; 9 bases line up with TRBD1. From germline, CDR1 is ENHRY and CDR2 SYGVKD. This CDR3 spans 18 amino acids. V shed 0 bases, J shed 8 bases, and the junction held 13 bases outside the gene matches. DNA of the CDR3: TGTGCCATCAGTGAGTCGAGGCCCCGGACAGGGGCAAGCGAAAAACTGTTTTTT. Translating it yields CAISESRPRTGASEKLFF.

The chain has TRBV2 and TRBJ2-3; 8 bases fit TRBD2. The germline CDR1 and CDR2 sequences are SNHLY and FYNNEI. CDR3 size: 15 residues. With V trimmed by 6 bases and J by 6 bases, 11 bases remained unmatched. CDR3 sequence: CASRLLAEGGDTQYF. CDR3 in DNA: TGTGCCAGCAGGCTACTAGCGGAGGGGGGGGATACGCAGTATTTT.